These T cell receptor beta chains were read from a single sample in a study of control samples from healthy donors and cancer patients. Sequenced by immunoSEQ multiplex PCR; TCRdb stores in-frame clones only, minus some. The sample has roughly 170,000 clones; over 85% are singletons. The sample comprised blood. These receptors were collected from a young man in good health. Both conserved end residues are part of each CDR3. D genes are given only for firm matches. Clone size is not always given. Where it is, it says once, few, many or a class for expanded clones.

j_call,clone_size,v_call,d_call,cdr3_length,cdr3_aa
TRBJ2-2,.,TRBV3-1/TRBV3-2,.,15,CASSQGVIYTGELFF
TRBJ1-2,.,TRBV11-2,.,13,CASSLDGNYGYTF
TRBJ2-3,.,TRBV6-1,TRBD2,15,CASSEEAGGTDTQYF
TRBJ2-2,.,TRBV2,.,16,CASSDMGLENTGELFF
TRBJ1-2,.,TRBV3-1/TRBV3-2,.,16,CASSPVRAGLHYGYTF
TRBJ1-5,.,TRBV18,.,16,CASSPEGGGTGQPQHF
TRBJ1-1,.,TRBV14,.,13,CASSPAGETEAFF
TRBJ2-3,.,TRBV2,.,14,CASSVSSWTDTQYF
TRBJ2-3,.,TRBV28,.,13,CASTTTMPDTQYF
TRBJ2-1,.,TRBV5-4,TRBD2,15,CASTFVGGDKNEQFF
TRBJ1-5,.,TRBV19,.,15,CASSSPRGGIQPQHF
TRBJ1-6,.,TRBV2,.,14,CASSGDGGDSPLHF
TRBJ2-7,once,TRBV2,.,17,CASSEGVGQGYSYEQYF
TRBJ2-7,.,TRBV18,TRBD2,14,CASSPGASGYEQYF
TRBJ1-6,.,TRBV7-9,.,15,CASSSALLRVSPLHF
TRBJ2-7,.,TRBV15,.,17,CATSKTDSISRSYEQYF
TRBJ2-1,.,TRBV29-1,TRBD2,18,CSVVAASGGPRSYNEQFF
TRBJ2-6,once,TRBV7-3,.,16,CASSLSGSSGANVLTF
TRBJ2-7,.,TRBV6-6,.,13,CASSPTPSYEQYF
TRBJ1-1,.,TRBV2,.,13,CASRGTGGTEAFF
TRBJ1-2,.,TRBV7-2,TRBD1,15,CASSSQGQGGNGYTF
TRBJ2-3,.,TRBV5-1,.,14,CATARGTYTDTQYF
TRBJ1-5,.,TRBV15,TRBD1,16,CATSRKPGQGRQPQHF
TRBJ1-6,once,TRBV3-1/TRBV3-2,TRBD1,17,CASSQETLYRGNSPLHF
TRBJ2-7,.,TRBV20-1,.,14,CSASDWERDYEQYF
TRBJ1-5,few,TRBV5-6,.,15,CASSLGGSGWQPQHF
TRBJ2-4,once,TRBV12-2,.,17,CASRLAPSTSRRNIQYF
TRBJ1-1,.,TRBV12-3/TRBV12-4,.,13,CASSTGENTEAFF
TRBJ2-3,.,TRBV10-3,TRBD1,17,CAISERMGQGSTDTQYF
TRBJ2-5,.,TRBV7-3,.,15,CASSLGRDPMQTQYF
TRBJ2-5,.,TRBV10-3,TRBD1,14,CAIRDRAVAETQYF
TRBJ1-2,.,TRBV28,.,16,CASSPTTLVVRYGYTF
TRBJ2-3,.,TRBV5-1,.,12,CASSESTDTQYF
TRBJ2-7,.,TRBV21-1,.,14,CASSRSPNKLEQYF
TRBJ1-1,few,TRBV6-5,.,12,CASSRTNTEAFF
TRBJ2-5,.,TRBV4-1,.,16,CASSQDRGLIQETQYF
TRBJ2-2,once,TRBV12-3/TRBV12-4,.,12,CASSFVRGELFF
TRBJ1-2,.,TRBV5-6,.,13,CASSFGGTYGYTF
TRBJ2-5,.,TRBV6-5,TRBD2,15,CASSSPSGGKETQYF
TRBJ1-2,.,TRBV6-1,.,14,CASSENEGYYGYTF
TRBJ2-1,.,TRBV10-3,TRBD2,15,CAIRTSSGGNNEQFF
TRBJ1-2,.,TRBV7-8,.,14,CASTGGTRREGYTF
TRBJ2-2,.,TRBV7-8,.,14,CASSRGGDTGELFF
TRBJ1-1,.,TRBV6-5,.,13,CASSYSRHTEAFF
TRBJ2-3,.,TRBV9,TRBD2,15,CASTVTSGVADTQYF
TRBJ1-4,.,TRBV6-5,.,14,CASRPDSTNEKLFF